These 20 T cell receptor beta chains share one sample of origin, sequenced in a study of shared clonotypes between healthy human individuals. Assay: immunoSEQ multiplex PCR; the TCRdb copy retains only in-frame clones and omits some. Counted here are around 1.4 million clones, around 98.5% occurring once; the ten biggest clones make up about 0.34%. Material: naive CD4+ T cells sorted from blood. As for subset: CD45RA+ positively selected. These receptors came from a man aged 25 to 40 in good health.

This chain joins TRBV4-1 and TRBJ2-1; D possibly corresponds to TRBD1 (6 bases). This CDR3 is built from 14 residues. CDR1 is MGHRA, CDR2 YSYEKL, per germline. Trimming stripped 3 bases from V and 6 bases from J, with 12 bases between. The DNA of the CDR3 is TGCGCCAGCAGCCACGCAGGGGTAGGCAATGAGCAGTTCTTC. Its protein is CASSHAGVGNEQFF.

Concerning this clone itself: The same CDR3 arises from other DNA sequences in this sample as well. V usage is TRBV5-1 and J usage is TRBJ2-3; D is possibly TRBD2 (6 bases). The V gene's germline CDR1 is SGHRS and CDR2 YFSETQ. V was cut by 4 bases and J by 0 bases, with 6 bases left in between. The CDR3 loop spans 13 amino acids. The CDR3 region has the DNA TGCGCCAGCAGCGGGACTAGCACAGATACGCAGTATTTT. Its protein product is CASSGTSTDTQYF.

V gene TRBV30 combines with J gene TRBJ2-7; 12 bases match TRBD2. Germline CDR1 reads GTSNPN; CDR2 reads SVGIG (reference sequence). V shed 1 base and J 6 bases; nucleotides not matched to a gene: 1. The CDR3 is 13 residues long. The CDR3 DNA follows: TGTGCCTGGAGTGCACTAGCGGGAGGCGAGCAGTACTTC. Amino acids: CAWSALAGGEQYF.

CDR3 nucleotides: TGTGCCAGCAGTGAAGTCTGGCCAGGGGATGGCTACACCTTC. Its protein product is CASSEVWPGDGYTF. V and J are TRBV6-1 and TRBJ1-2; tentatively, D is TRBD1 (6 bases). The length of the CDR3 is 14 residues. V lost 1 base to trimming and J lost 6 bases, with 12 bases between them. Germline-derived CDR1 and CDR2 are MNHNS and SASEGT.

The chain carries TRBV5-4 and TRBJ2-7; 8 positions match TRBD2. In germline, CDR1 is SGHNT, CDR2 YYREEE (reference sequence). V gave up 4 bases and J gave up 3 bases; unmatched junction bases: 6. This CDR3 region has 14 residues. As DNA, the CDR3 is TGTGCCAGCAGCCTCGGGACTAGAATCTACGAGCAGTACTTC. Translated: CASSLGTRIYEQYF.

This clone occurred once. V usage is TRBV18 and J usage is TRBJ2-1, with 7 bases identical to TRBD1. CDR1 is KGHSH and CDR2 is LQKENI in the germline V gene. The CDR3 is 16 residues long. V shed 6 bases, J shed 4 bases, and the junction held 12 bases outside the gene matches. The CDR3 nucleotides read TGTGCCAGCTCGGTGAAAGGGGGCGGAACGTACAATGAGCAGTTCTTC. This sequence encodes CASSVKGGGTYNEQFF.

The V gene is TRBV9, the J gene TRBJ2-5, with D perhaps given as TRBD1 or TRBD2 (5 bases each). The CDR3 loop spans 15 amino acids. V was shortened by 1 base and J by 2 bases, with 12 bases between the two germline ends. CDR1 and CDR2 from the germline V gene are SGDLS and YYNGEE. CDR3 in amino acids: CASSVFMGPQETQYF. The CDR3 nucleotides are TGTGCCAGCAGCGTATTTATGGGACCTCAAGAGACCCAGTACTTC.

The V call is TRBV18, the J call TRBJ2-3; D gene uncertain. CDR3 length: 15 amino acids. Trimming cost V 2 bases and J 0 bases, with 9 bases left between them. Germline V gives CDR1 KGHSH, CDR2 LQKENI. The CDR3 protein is CASSPKGTSTDTQYF. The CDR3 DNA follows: TGTGCCAGCTCACCAAAGGGAACTAGCACAGATACGCAGTATTTT.

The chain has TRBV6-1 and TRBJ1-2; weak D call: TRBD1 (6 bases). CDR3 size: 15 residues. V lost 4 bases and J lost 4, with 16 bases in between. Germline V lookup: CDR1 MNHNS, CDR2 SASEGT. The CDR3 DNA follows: TGTGCCAGCAGTGCGACAACAGGGTCTAGCTATGGCTACACCTTC. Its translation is CASSATTGSSYGYTF.

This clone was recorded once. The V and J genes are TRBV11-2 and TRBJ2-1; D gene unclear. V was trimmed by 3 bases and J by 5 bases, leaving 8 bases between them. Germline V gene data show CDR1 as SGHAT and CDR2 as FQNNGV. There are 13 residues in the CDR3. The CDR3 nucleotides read TGTGCCAGCAGCTTGGTAGAACACAATGAGCAGTTCTTC. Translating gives CASSLVEHNEQFF. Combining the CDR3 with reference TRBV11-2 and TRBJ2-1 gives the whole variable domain EAGVAQSPRYKIIEKRQSVAFWCNPISGHATLYWYQQILGQGPKLLIQFQNNGVVDDSQLPKDRFSAERLKGVDSTLKIQPAKLEDSAVYLCASSLVEHNEQFFGPGTRLTVL.

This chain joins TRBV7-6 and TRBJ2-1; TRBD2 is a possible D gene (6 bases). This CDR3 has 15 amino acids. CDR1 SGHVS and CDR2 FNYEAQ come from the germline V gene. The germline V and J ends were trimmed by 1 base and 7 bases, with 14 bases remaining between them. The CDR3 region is CASSLVIGRGNEQFF. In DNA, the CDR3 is TGTGCCAGCAGCTTAGTCATCGGGAGAGGAAATGAGCAGTTCTTC.

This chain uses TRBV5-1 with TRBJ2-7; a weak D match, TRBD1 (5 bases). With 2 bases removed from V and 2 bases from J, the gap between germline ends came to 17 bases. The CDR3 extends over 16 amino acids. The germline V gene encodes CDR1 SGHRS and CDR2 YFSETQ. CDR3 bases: TGCGCCAGCAGCTTTTCCCCTGTAGGGGCCACCTACGAGCAGTACTTC. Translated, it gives CASSFSPVGATYEQYF.

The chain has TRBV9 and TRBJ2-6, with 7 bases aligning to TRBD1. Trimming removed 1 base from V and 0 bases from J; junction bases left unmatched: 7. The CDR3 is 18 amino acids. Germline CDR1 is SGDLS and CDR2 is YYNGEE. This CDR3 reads CASSVSRGPFSGANVLTF. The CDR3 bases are TGTGCCAGCAGCGTATCAAGGGGGCCCTTCTCTGGGGCCAACGTCCTGACTTTC.

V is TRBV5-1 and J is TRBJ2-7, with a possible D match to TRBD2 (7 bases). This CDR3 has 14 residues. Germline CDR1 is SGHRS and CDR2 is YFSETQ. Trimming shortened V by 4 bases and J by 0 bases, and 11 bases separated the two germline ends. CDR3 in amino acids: CASSSGTSSYEQYF. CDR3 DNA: TGCGCCAGCAGCAGCGGGACATCCTCCTACGAGCAGTACTTC.

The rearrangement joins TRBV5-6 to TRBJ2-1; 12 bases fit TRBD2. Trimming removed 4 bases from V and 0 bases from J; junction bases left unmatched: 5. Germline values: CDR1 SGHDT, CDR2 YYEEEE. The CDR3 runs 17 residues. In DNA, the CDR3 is TGTGCCAGCAGCCGCGGACTAGCGGGGAGCTCCTACAATGAGCAGTTCTTC. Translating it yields CASSRGLAGSSYNEQFF.

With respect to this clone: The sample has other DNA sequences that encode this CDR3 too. CDR3 in DNA: TGTGCCATCAGTGAGTTAGCGGGGGCAGATACGCAGTATTTT. Its translation is CAISELAGADTQYF. This rearrangement joins TRBV10-3 to TRBJ2-3; TRBD2 matches 9 bases. The germline V gene has CDR1 ENHRY and CDR2 SYGVKD. The V segment lost 1 base and the J segment 4 bases; nucleotides outside the gene matches: 0. The CDR3 covers 14 residues.

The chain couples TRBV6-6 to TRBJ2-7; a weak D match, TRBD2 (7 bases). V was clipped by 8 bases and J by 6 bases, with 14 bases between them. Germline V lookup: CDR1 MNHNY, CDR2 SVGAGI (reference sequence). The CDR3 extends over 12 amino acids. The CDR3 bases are TGTGCCAGCGGGCCGGGGGGCCTCGAGCAGTACTTC. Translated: CASGPGGLEQYF.

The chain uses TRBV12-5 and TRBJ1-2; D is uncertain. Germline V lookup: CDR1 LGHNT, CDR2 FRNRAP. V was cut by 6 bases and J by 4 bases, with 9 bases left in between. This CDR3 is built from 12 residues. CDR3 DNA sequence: TGTGCTAGTGGGCCGGACGGCTATGGCTACACCTTC. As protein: CASGPDGYGYTF.

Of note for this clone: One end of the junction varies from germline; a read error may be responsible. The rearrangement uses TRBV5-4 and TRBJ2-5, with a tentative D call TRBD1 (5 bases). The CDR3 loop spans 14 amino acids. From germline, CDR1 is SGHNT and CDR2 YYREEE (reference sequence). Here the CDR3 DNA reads TGTGCCAGCAGTTTGGGGCCTCCCCAAGAGACCCAGTACTTC. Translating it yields CASSLGPPQETQYF.

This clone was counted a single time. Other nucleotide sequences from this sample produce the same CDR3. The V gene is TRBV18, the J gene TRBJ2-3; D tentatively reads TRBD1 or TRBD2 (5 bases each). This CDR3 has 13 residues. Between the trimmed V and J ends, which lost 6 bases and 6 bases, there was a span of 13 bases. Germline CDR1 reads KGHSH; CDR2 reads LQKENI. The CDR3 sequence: CASSPVGTDTQYF. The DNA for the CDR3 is TGTGCCAGCTCGCCCGTGGGGACGGATACGCAGTATTTT.